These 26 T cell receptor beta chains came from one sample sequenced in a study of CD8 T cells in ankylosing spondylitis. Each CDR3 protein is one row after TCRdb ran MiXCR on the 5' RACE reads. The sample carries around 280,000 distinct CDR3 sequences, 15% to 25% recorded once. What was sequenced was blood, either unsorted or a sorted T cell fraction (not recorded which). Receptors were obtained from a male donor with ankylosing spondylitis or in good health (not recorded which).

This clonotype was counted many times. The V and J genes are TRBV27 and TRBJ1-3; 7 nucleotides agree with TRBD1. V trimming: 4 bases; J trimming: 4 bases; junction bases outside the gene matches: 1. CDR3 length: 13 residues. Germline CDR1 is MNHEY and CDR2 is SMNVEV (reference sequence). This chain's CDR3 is CASSSGGGNTIYF. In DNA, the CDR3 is TGTGCCAGCAGTTCAGGGGGAGGAAACACCATATATTTT.

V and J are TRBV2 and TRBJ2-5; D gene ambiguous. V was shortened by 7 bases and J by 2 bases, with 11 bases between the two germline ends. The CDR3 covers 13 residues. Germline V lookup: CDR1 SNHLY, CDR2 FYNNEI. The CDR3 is CASTPSRQETQYF. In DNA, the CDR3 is TGTGCCAGCACCCCTTCGAGGCAAGAGACCCAGTACTTC.

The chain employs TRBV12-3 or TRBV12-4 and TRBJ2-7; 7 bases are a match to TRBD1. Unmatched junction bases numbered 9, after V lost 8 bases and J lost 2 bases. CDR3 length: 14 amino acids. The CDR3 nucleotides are TGTGCCAGCGGTACCGGGACAGTACCCTACGAGCAGTACGTC. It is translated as CASGTGTVPYEQYV.

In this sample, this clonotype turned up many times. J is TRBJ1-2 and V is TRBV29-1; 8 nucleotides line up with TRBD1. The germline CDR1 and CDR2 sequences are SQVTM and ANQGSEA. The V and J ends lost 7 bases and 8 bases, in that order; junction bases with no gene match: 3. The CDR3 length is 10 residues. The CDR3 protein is CSGGTGGYTF. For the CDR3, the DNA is TGCAGCGGGGGGACAGGCGGCTACACCTTC.

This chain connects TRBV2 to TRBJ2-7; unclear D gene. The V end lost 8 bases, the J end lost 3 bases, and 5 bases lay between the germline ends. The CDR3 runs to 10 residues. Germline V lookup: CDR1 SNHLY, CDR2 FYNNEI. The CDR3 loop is CASGVYEQYV. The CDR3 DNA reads TGTGCCAGCGGAGTCTACGAGCAGTACGTC.

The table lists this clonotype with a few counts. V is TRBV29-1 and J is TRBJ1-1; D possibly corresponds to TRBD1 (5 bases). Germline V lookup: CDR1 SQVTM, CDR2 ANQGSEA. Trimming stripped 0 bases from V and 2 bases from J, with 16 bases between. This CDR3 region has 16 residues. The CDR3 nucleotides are TGCAGCGTTGAAGATAGTCCAGGGCCACTAAACACTGAAGCTTTCTTT. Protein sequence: CSVEDSPGPLNTEAFF.

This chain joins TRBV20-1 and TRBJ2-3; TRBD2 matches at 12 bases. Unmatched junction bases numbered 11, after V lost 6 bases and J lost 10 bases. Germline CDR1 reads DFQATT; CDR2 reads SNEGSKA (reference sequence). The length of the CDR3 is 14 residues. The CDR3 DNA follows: TGCAGTGCGCCCGGGACTAGCGGGTCTCCATCGCAGTATTTT. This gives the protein CSAPGTSGSPSQYF.

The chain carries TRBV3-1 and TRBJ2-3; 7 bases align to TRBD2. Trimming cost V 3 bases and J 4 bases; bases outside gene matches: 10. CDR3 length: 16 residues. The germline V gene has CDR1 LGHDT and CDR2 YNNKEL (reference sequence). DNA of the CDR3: TGTGCCAGCAGCCACGACCCGGCGGGGGTCGCAGATACGCAGTATTTT. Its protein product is CASSHDPAGVADTQYF.

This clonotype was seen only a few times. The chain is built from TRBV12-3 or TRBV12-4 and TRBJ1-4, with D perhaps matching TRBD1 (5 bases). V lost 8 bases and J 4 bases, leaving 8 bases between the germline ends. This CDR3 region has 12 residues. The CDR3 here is CASGGSNEKLFF. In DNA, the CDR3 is TGTGCCAGCGGGGGGAGTAATGAAAAACTGTTTTTT.

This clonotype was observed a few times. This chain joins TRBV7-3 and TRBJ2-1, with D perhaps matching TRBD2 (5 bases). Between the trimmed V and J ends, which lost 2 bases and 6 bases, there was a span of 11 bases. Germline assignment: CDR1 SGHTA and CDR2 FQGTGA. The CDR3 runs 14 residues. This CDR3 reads CASSLWGAPNEQFF. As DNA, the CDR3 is TGTGCCAGCAGCTTATGGGGAGCTCCCAATGAGCAGTTCTTC.

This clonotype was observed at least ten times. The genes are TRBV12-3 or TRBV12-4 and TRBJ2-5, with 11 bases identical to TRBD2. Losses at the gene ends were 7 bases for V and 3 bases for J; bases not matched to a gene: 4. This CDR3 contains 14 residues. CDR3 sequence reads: CASKMGLAEETQYF. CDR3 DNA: TGTGCCAGCAAAATGGGACTAGCGGAAGAGACCCAGTACTTC.

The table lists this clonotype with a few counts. For the CDR3, the DNA is TGTGCCAGCAGCTCTACAAGCGGGGGGGGCACAGATACGCAGTATTTT. Residues: CASSSTSGGGTDTQYF. V is TRBV7-3 and J is TRBJ2-3, with 10 positions matching TRBD2. CDR3 length: 16 amino acids. Trimming cost V 4 bases and J 1 base; bases outside gene matches: 5. Per germline, CDR1 SGHTA and CDR2 FQGTGA. Full variable domain (missing parts from reference TRBV7-3 and TRBJ2-3): GAGVSQTPSNKVTEKGKYVELRCDPISGHTALYWYRQSLGQGPEFLIYFQGTGAADDSGLPNDRFFAVRPEGSVSTLKIQRTERGDSAVYLCASSSTSGGGTDTQYFGPGTRLTVL.

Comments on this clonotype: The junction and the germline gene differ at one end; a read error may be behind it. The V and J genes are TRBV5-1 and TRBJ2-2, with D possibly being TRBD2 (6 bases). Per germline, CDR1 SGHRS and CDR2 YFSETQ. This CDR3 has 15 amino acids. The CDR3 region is CASSLGGTKTGELFF. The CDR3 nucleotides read TGCGCCAGCAGCTTAGGCGGGACGAAAACCGGGGAGCTGTTTTTT.

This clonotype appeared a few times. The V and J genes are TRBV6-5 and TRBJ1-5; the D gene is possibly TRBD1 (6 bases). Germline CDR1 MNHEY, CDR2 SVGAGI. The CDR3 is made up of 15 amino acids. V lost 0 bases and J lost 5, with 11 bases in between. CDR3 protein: CASSYSSRGDQPQHF. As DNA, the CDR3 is TGTGCCAGCAGTTACTCGAGCAGGGGAGATCAGCCCCAGCATTTT.

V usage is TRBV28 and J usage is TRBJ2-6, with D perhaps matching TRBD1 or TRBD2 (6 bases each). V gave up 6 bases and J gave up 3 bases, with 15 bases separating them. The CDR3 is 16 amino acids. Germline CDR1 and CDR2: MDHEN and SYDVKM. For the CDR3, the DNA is TGTGCCAGCAGGCCCCTACAGGGACTTGGGGCCAACGTCCTGACTTTC. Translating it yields CASRPLQGLGANVLTF.

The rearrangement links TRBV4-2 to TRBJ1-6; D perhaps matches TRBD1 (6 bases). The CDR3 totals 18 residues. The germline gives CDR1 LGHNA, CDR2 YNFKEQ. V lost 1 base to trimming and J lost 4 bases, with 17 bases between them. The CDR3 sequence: CASSQGGGGGGYNSPLHF. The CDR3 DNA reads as TGTGCCAGCAGCCAAGGTGGTGGAGGAGGGGGGTATAATTCACCCCTCCACTTT.

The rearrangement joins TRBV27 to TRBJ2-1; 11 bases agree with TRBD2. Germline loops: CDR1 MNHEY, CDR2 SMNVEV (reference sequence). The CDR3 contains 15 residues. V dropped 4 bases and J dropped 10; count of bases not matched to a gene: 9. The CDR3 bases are TGTGCCAGCAGTTCAGGGACTAGCGGCCAAGGGGAGCAGTTCTTC. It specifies CASSSGTSGQGEQFF.

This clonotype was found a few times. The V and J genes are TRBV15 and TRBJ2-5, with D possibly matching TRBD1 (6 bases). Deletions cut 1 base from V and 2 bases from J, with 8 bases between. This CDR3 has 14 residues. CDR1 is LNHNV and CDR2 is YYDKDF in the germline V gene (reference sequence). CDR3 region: CATSRGTVQETQYF. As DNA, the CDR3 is TGTGCCACCAGCAGAGGGACAGTACAAGAGACCCAGTACTTC.

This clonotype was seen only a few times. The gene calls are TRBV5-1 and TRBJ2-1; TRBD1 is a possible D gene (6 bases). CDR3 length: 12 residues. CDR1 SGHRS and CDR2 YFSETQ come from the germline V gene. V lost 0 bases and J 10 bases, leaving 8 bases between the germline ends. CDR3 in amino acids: CASSLDRGEQFF. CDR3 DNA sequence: TGCGCCAGCAGCTTGGATAGGGGGGAGCAGTTCTTC.

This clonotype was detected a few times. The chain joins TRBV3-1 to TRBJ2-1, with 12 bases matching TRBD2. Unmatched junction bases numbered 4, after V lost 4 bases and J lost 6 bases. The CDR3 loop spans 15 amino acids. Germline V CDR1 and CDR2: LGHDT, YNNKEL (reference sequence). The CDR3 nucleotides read TGTGCCAGCAGCCTAACTAGCGGGGGGACCAATGAGCAGTTCTTC. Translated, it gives CASSLTSGGTNEQFF.

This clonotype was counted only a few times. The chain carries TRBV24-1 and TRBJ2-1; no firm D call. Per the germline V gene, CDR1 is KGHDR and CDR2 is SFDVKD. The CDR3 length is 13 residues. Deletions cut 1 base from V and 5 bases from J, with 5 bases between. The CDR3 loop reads CATSDFPNNEQFF. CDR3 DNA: TGTGCCACCAGTGATTTCCCGAACAATGAGCAGTTCTTC.

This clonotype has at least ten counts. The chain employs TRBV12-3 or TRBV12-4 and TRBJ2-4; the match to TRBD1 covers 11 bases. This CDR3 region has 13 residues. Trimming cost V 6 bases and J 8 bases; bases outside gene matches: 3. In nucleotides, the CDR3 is TGTGCCAGCAGAGGACAGGGGGCTGACATTCAGTACTTC. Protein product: CASRGQGADIQYF.

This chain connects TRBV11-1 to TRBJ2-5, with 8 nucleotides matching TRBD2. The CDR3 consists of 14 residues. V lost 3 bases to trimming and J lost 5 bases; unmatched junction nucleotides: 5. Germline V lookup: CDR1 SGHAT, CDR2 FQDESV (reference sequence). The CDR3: CASSFRGGLETQYF. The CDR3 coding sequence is TGTGCCAGCAGCTTTCGGGGGGGCTTGGAGACCCAGTACTTC. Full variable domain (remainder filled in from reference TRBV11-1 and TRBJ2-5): EAEVAQSPRYKITEKSQAVAFWCDPISGHATLYWYRQILGQGPELLVQFQDESVVDDSQLPKDRFSAERLKGVDSTLKIQPAELGDSAMYLCASSFRGGLETQYFGPGTRLLVL.

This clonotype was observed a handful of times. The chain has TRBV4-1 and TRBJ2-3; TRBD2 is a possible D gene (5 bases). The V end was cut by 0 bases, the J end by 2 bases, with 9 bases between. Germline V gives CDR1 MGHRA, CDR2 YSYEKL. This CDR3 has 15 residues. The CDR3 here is CASSQDEGSTDTQYF. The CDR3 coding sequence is TGCGCCAGCAGCCAAGACGAGGGCTCCACAGATACGCAGTATTTT.

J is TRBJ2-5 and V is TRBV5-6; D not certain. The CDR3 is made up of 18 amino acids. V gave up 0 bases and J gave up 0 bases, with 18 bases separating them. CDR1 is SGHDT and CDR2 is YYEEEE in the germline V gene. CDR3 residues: CASSLALHPDRYQETQYF. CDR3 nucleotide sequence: TGTGCCAGCAGCTTGGCCCTACACCCGGATCGGTACCAAGAGACCCAGTACTTC.

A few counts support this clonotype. CDR3 region: CASSLAREREQFF. CDR3 DNA: TGTGCCAGCAGCTTAGCTAGGGAACGTGAGCAGTTCTTC. The V gene is TRBV11-2, the J gene TRBJ2-1; the D is unclear. CDR1 and CDR2 (germline): SGHAT, FQNNGV. This CDR3 comprises 13 residues. V was pared by 1 base and J by 9 bases, with 10 bases between.